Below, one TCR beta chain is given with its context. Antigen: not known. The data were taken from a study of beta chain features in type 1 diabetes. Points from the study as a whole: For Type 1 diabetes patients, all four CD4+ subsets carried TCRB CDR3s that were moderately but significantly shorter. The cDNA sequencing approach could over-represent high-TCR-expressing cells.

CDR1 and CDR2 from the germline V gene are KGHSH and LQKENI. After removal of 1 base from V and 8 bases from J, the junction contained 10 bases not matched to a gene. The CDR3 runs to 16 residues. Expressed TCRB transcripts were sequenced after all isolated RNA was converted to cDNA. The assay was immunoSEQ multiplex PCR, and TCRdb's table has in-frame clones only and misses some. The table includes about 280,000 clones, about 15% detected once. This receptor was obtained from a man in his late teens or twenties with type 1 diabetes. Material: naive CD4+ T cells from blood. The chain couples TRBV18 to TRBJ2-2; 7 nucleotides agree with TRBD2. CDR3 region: CASSPRLSGIQGELFF. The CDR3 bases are TGTGCCAGCTCACCACGACTAAGCGGGATCCAGGGGGAGCTGTTTTTT.